This T cell receptor (beta chain) was captured in a study of T cells in Graves' hyperthyroidism and ophthalmopathy. Across the whole study: Peripheral blood was drawn at first diagnosis, prior to all treatment. Overall study results and limits: For ophthalmopathy, model prediction preceded onset by a median about 6 months.

As concerns this clonotype: The antigen remains unidentified.

The investigators amplified TCR beta CDR3 regions from RNA transcripts. HTBI primers were employed in a first-round RT-PCR of the TCR CDR3. TCRdb itself ran the multiplex PCR reads through MiXCR, one entry per CDR3 protein. The data show roughly 550,000 distinct CDR3 sequences, with around 16% seen just once and 25% to 30% held by the top ten. This CDR3 is 14 amino acids long. Trimming removed 9 bases from V and 3 bases from J, with 17 bases in between. The germline CDR1 and CDR2 sequences are SNHLY and FYNNEI. The rearrangement links TRBV2 to TRBJ1-2, with D possibly TRBD1 on 5 matching bases. The TCR comes from a woman aged 25 to 45 with Graves' ophthalmopathy. Material: blood. CDR3 loop: CARGRDQEDYGYTF. The CDR3 DNA reads TGTGCCAGGGGGCGGGACCAAGAAGACTATGGCTACACCTTC.